The next 15 T cell receptor beta chains were all read from a single sample in a study of cytomegalovirus exposure and HLA in healthy donors. Primers included in the PCR were 60 Vbeta and 13 Jbeta primers. Using immunoSEQ multiplex PCR, the repertoire was profiled, and TCRdb retains in-frame clones only, with some absent. In the table there are 150,000 to 200,000 clones, around 79% of which are singletons. Sequenced: PBMCs. These receptors all stem from a man between 50 and 59 years old in good health and CMV-seropositive.

The chain couples TRBV19 to TRBJ1-4; D not resolved. CDR1 and CDR2 from the germline V gene are LNHDA and SQIVND (reference sequence). V lost 7 bases and J 6 bases, leaving 18 bases between the germline ends. CDR3 length: 15 amino acids. The CDR3 is CASTDSMRGYEKLFF. The CDR3 bases are TGTGCCAGTACGGACTCAATGCGAGGGTATGAAAAACTGTTTTTT. Full variable domain (remainder filled in from reference TRBV19 and TRBJ1-4): DGGITQSPKYLFRKEGQNVTLSCEQNLNHDAMYWYRQDPGQGLRLIYYSQIVNDFQKGDIAEGYSVSREKKESFPLTVTSAQKNPTAFYLCASTDSMRGYEKLFFGSGTQLSVL.

V and J are TRBV7-9 and TRBJ1-2; 8 nucleotides line up with TRBD1. J lost 6 bases, V lost 5 bases, and 8 bases had no gene match. The CDR3 is made up of 14 amino acids. Germline V CDR1 and CDR2: SEHNR, FQNEAQ (reference sequence). This chain's CDR3 is CASSRQGAQDGYTF. CDR3 nucleotide sequence: TGTGCCAGCAGCCGCCAGGGGGCGCAGGATGGCTACACCTTC.

The chain has TRBV28 and TRBJ2-2; TRBD1 aligns across 7 bases. The CDR3 loop spans 15 amino acids. The germline V gene encodes CDR1 MDHEN and CDR2 SYDVKM. Unmatched junction bases numbered 5, after V lost 6 bases and J lost 1 base. The CDR3 sequence: CASRTGALNTGELFF. The CDR3 DNA sequence: TGTGCCAGCAGAACAGGGGCCCTGAACACCGGGGAGCTGTTTTTT.

CDR3 residues: CASSGQSTGELFF. DNA for the CDR3: TGTGCCAGCAGCGGACAGTCCACCGGGGAGCTGTTTTTT. The rearrangement uses TRBV6-1 and TRBJ2-2, with D maybe TRBD1 (6 bases). This CDR3 has 13 amino acids. Trimming stripped 6 bases from V and 4 bases from J, with 9 bases between. Germline CDR1 MNHNS, CDR2 SASEGT.

V is TRBV19 and J is TRBJ1-5, with D tentatively TRBD1 (6 bases). The length of the CDR3 is 17 residues. V was shortened by 1 base and J by 6 bases, with 19 bases between the two germline ends. From germline, CDR1 is LNHDA and CDR2 SQIVND (reference sequence). The CDR3 here is CASSIGSFGGPGQPQHF. CDR3 DNA sequence: TGTGCCAGTAGTATAGGGTCCTTCGGGGGGCCAGGTCAGCCCCAGCATTTT.

The chain combines TRBV7-6 with TRBJ2-3; possibly TRBD2 for D (6 bases). Germline V CDR1 and CDR2: SGHVS, FNYEAQ. Trimming left V 1 base short and J 0 bases short, with 14 bases between. The CDR3 has 17 amino acids. CDR3 sequence: CASSLVGGSASTDTQYF. As DNA, the CDR3 is TGTGCCAGCAGCTTAGTGGGGGGTAGCGCTAGCACAGATACGCAGTATTTT.

This clone has a handful of counts. This chain joins TRBV28 and TRBJ1-5; 7 nucleotides agree with TRBD1. In germline, CDR1 is MDHEN, CDR2 SYDVKM. CDR3 length: 22 amino acids. Trimming removed 3 bases from V and 2 bases from J; junction bases left unmatched: 25. The CDR3 DNA reads as TGTGCCAGCAGTTTCTTGGGGGTCGGGTCGGGACAGCACAAGTTTGGCAATCAGCCCCAGCATTTT. This codes for CASSFLGVGSGQHKFGNQPQHF. The full variable domain, rest sourced from reference TRBV28 and TRBJ1-5, is DVKVTQSSRYLVKRTGEKVFLECVQDMDHENMFWYRQDPGLGLRLIYFSYDVKMKEKGDIPEGYSVSREKKERFSLILESASTNQTSMYLCASSFLGVGSGQHKFGNQPQHFGDGTRLSIL.

The chain's CDR3 is CASSLAQGTYEQYF. CDR3 bases: TGTGCCAGCAGTTTGGCTCAGGGCACCTACGAGCAGTACTTC. The chain couples TRBV27 to TRBJ2-7; D is perhaps TRBD1 (5 bases). This CDR3 has 14 residues. Deletions cut 3 bases from V and 2 bases from J, with 11 bases between. From germline, CDR1 is MNHEY and CDR2 SMNVEV (reference sequence).

This chain links TRBV4-1 with TRBJ2-1; 10 bases fit TRBD2. The ends lost 2 bases at V and 4 bases at J; junction bases unmatched: 2. CDR3 size: 15 residues. Germline CDR1 MGHRA, CDR2 YSYEKL. CDR3 nucleotide sequence: TGCGCCAGCAGCCAACTAGCGGGGGAATACAATGAGCAGTTCTTC. Its protein product is CASSQLAGEYNEQFF.

The genes are TRBV9 and TRBJ2-1; perhaps TRBD1 as D (5 bases). CDR1 and CDR2 (germline): SGDLS, YYNGEE. CDR3 length: 16 residues. V shed 0 bases and J shed 4 bases, with 14 bases lying between them. CDR3 sequence reads: CASSVDRRAGYNEQFF. Here the CDR3 DNA reads TGTGCCAGCAGCGTAGACCGTCGGGCAGGGTACAATGAGCAGTTCTTC.

J is TRBJ1-4 and V is TRBV2, with 7 bases lining up with TRBD1. The CDR3 runs 14 residues. The ends lost 11 bases at V and 8 bases at J; junction bases unmatched: 14. Germline V gene data show CDR1 as SNHLY and CDR2 as FYNNEI. The CDR3 is CASRQGGAGEKLFF. For the CDR3, the DNA is TGTGCCTCGCGGCAAGGGGGCGCGGGGGAAAAACTGTTTTTT.

The gene calls are TRBV4-1 and TRBJ1-6; D possibly corresponds to TRBD1 (5 bases). Trimming removed 0 bases at V and 0 bases at J, with 12 bases between. This CDR3 spans 18 amino acids. Germline V gene lookup returns CDR1 MGHRA and CDR2 YSYEKL. The CDR3 coding sequence is TGCGCCAGCAGCCAAGAGGGCGGGGCTAGCTCCTATAATTCACCCCTCCACTTT. This gives the protein CASSQEGGASSYNSPLHF.

V and J are TRBV9 and TRBJ2-7, with TRBD1 matching over 7 bases. The CDR3 totals 13 residues. Germline V gives CDR1 SGDLS, CDR2 YYNGEE. With 2 bases clipped from V and 7 bases from J, the junction kept 6 bases outside the gene matches. In nucleotides, the CDR3 is TGTGCCAGCAGCGTGGCGACAGGGTATGAGCAGTACTTC. This sequence encodes CASSVATGYEQYF.

The chain carries TRBV11-2 and TRBJ1-1, with TRBD1 as a possible D gene (5 bases). The CDR3 consists of 17 residues. Per germline, CDR1 SGHAT and CDR2 FQNNGV. The V gene lost 6 bases and the J gene lost 1 base, with 21 bases spanning the gap. CDR3: CASRGTLGEASNTEAFF. DNA of the CDR3: TGTGCCAGCAGAGGTACCTTAGGGGAGGCGTCGAACACTGAAGCTTTCTTT. The full variable domain, rest sourced from reference TRBV11-2 and TRBJ1-1, is EAGVAQSPRYKIIEKRQSVAFWCNPISGHATLYWYQQILGQGPKLLIQFQNNGVVDDSQLPKDRFSAERLKGVDSTLKIQPAKLEDSAVYLCASRGTLGEASNTEAFFGQGTRLTVV.

V and J are TRBV19 and TRBJ2-3; weak D call: TRBD1 (6 bases). Germline values: CDR1 LNHDA, CDR2 SQIVND (reference sequence). The CDR3 totals 15 residues. Trimming left V 1 base short and J 2 bases short, with 10 bases between. This CDR3 reads CASSIGTANTDTQYF. The CDR3 nucleotides are TGTGCCAGTAGTATAGGGACAGCAAACACAGATACGCAGTATTTT.